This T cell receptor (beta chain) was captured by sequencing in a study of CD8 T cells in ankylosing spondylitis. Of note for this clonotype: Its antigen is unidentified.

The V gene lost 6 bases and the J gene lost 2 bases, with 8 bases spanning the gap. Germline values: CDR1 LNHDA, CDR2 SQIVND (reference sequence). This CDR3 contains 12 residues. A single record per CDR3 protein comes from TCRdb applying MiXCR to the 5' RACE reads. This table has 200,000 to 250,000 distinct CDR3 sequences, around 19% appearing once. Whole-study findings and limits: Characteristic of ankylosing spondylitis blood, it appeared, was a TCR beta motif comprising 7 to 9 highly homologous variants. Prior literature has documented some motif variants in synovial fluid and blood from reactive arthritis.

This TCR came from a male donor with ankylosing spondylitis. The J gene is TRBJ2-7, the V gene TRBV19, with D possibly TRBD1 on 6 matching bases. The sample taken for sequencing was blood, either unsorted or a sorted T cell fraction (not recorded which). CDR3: CASSNRAYEQYF. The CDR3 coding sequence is TGTGCCAGTAGCAACAGGGCCTACGAGCAGTACTTC.